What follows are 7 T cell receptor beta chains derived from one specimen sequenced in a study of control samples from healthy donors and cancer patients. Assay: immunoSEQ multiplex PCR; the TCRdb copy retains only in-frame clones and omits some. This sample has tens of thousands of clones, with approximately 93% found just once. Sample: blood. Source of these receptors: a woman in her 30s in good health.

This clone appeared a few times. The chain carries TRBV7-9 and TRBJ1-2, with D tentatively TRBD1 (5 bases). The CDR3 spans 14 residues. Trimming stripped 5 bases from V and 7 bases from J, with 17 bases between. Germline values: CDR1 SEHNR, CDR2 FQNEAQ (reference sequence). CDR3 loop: CASSRSGAWTGYTF. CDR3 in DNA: TGTGCCAGCAGCAGAAGCGGGGCCTGGACTGGCTACACCTTC.

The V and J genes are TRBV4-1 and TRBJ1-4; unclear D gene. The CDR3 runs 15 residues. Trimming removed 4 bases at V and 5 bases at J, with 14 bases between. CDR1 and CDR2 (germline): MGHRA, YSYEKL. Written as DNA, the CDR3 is TGCGCCAGCAGCCCCCTCCGATTAACAAATGAAAAACTGTTTTTT. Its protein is CASSPLRLTNEKLFF.

The CDR3 protein is CASSIDSGVGELFF. The DNA for the CDR3 is TGTGCCAGTAGTATAGATTCGGGGGTCGGGGAGCTGTTTTTT. V is TRBV19 and J is TRBJ2-2; D perhaps matches TRBD2 (6 bases). Trimming stripped 0 bases from V and 7 bases from J, with 9 bases between. Germline-derived CDR1 and CDR2 are LNHDA and SQIVND (reference sequence). This CDR3 is built from 14 residues.

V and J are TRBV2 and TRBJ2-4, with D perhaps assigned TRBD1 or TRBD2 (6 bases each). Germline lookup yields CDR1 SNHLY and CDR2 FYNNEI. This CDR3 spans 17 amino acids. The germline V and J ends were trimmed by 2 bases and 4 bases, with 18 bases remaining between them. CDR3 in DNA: TGTGCCAGCAGTGAATGGGGGGCGGGAACCGGAAAAAACATTCAGTACTTC. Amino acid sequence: CASSEWGAGTGKNIQYF.

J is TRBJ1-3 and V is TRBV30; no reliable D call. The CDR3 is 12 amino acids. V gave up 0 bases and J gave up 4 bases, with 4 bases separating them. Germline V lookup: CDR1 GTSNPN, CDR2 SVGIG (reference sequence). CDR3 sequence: CAWSVQGNTIYF. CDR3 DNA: TGTGCCTGGAGTGTTCAGGGAAACACCATATATTTT.

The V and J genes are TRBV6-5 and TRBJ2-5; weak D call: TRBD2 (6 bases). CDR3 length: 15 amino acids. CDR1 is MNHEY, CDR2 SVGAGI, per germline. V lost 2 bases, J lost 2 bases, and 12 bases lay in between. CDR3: CASSYGRGLQETQYF. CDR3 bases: TGTGCCAGCAGTTACGGGCGGGGACTGCAAGAGACCCAGTACTTC.

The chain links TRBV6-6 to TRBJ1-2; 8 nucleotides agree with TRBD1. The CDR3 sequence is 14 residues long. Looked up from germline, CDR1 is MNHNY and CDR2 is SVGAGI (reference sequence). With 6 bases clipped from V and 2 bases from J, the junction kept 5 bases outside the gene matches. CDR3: CASRLDRANYGYTF. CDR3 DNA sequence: TGTGCCAGCAGACTGGACAGGGCAAACTATGGCTACACCTTC.